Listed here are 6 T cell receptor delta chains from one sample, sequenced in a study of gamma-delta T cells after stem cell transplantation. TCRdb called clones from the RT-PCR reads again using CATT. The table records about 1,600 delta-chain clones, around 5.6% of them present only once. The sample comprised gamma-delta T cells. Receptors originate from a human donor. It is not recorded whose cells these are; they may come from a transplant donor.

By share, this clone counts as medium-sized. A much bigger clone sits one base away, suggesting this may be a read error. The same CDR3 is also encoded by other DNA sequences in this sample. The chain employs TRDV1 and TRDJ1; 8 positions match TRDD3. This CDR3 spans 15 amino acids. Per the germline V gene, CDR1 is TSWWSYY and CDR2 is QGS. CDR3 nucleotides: TGTGCTCTGGGGGAACTGGGGGTGAACACCGATAAACTCATCTTT. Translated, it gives CALGELGVNTDKLIF.

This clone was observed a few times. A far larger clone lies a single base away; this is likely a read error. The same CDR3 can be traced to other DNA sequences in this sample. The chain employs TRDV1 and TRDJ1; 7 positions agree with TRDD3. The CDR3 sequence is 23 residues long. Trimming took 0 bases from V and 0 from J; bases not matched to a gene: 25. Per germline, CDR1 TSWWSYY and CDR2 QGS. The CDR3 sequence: CALGELIGWGLLGDMVYTDKLIF. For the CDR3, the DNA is TGTGCTCTTGGGGAACTAATCGGTTGGGGGTTACTAGGGGATATGGTGTACACCGATAAACTCATCTTT.

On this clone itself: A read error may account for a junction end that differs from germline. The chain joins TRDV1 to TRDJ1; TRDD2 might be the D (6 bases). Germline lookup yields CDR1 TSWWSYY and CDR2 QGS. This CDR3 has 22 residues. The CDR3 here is CALGEEVVLLRDSVLRTDKPIF. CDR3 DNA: TGTGCTCTTGGGGAGGAGGTGGTCCTACTCAGGGACTCAGTACTGCGTACCGATAAACCCATCTTT.

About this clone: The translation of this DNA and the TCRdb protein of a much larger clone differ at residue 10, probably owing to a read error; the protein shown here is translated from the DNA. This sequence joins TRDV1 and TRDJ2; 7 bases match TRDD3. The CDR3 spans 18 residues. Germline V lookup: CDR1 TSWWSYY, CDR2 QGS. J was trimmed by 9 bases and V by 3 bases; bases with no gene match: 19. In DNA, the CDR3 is TGTGCTCTTGGGGATCTTAGTCTTACTAGGGATACTTCATCACAACTCTTCTTT. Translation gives CALGDLSLTRDTSSQLFF.

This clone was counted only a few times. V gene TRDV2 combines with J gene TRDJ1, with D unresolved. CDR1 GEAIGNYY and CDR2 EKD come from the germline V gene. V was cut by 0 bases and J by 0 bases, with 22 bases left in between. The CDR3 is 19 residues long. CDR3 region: CACDTLSALVQRHTDKLIF. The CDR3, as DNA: TGTGCCTGTGACACCCTCTCTGCCCTTGTACAAAGGCACACCGATAAACTCATCTTT.

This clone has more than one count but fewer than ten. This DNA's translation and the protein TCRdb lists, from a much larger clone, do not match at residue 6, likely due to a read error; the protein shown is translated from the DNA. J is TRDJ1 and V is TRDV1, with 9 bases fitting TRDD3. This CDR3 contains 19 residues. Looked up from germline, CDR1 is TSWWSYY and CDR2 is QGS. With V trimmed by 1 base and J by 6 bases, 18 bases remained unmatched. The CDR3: CALGEPVYAVTGGPNKLIF. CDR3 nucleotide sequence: TGTGCTCTTGGGGAACCGGTCTACGCCGTCACTGGGGGACCCAATAAACTCATCTTT.